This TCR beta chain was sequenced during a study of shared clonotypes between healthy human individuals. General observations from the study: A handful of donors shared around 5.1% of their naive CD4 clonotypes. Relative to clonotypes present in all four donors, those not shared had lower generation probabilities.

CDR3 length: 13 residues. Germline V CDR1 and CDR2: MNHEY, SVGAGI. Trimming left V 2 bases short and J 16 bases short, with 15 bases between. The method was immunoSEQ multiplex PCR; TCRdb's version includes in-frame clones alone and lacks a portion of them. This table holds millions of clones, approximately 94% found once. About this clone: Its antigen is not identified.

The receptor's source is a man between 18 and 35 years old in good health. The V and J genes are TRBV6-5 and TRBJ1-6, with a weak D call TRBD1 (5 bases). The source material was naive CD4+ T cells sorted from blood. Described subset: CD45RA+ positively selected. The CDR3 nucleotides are TGTGCCAGCAGTTACGGTAAAGGGACCGTTCTCCACTTT. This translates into CASSYGKGTVLHF.